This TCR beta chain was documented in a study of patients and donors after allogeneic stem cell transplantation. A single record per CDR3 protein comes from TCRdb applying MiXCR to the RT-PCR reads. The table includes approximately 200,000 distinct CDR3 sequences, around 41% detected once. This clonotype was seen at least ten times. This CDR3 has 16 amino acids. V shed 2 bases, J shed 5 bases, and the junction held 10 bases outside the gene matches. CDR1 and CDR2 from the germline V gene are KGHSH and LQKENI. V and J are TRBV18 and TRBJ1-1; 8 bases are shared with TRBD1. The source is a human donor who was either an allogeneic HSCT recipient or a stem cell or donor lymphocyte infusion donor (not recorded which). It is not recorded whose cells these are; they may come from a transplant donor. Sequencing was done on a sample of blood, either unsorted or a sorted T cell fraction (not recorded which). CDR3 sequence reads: CASSPKPGGFETEAFF. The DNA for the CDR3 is TGTGCCAGCTCACCAAAACCAGGGGGCTTTGAAACTGAAGCTTTCTTT.